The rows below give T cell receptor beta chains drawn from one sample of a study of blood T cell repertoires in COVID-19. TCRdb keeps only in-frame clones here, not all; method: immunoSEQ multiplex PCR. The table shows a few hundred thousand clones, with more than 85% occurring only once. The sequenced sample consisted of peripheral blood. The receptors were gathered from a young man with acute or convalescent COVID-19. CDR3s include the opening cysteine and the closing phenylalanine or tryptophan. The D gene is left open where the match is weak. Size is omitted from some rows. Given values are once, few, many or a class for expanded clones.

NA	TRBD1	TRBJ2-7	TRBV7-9	CASSFGTGRYEQYF	TGTGCCAGCAGCTTCGGGACAGGACGCTACGAGCAGTACTTC
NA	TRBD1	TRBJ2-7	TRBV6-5	CASSYSDRSYEQYF	TGTGCCAGCAGTTACTCGGACAGGAGCTACGAGCAGTACTTC
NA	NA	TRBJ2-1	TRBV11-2	CASSPGNYNEQFF	TGTGCCAGCAGCCCCGGGAATTACAATGAGCAGTTCTTC
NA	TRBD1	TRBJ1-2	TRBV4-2	CASSQEGQGAVRGYTF	TGTGCCAGCAGCCAGGAGGGGCAGGGGGCGGTTAGGGGCTACACCTTC
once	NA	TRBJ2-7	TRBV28	CASSRLEPYEQYF	TGTGCCAGCAGTCGTCTGGAGCCCTACGAGCAGTACTTC
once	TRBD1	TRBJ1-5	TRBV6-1	CASSEPRETGRGQPQHF	TGTGCCAGCAGTGAACCCCGGGAGACAGGGCGCGGACAGCCCCAGCATTTT
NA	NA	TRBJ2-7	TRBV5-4	CASSFRAGEQYF	TGTGCCAGCAGCTTTAGGGCGGGCGAGCAGTACTTC
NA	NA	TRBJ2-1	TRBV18	CASSPPQGREGNEQFF	TGTGCCAGCTCACCCCCTCAGGGGAGGGAGGGGAATGAGCAGTTCTTC
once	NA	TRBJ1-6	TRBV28	CASSLLSGDNSPLHF	TGTGCCAGCAGTTTATTGTCCGGGGATAATTCACCCCTCCACTTT
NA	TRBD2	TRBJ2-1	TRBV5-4	CASSLTSSGGYLGEQFF	TGTGCCAGCAGCTTGACGTCTAGCGGGGGGTATTTAGGTGAGCAGTTCTTC
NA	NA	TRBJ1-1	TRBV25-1	CASSEGGVRTEAFF	TGTGCCAGCAGTGAAGGAGGGGTTCGGACTGAAGCTTTCTTT